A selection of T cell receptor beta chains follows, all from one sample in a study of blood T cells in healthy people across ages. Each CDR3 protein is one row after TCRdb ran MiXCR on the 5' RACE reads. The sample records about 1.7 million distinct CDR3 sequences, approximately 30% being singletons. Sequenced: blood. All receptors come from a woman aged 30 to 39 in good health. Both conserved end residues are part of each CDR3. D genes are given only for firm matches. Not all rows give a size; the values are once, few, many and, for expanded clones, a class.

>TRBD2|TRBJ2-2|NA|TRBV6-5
TGTGCCAGCAGCCCACTTACTAGCGGGAGAGGGGAGCTGTTTTTT
CASSPLTSGRGELFF
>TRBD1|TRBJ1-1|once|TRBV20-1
TGCAGTGCTTTGGGACAGGGGAGGAACACTGAAGCTTTCTTT
CSALGQGRNTEAFF
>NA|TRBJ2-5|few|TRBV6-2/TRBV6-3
TGTGCCAGCAGTTACGAGGCGGAGCTAGAGACCCAGTACTTC
CASSYEAELETQYF
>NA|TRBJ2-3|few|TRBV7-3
TGTGCCAGCAGCTACACAATCTTGGGGGTGGATACGCAGTATTTT
CASSYTILGVDTQYF
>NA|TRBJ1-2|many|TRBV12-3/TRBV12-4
TGTGCCAGCAGCCTCAGGGGTGCCTATGGCTACACCTTC
CASSLRGAYGYTF
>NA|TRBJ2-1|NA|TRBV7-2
TGTGCCAGCAGCTTAGGGGTTGGGGGGTCCCTATACAATGAGCAGTTCTTC
CASSLGVGGSLYNEQFF
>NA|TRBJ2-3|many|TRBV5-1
TGCGCCAGCAGCCCGGAGACGGACTGGGGATCGCAGTATTTT
CASSPETDWGSQYF
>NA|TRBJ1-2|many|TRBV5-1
TGCGCCAGCAGCAGAGGACAGACATCTGCTAACTATGGCTACACCTTC
CASSRGQTSANYGYTF
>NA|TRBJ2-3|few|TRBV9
TGTGCCAGCAGCTTCAGGCGGACTTCAGATACGCAGTATTTT
CASSFRRTSDTQYF
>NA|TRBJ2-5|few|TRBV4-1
TGCGCCAGCACCCGGGGCCCGGGAGAGACCCAGTACTTC
CASTRGPGETQYF
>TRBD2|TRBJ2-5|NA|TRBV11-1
TGTGCCAGCAGCTTCGGACTAGCGGGGGGTCAGACCCAGTACTTC
CASSFGLAGGQTQYF
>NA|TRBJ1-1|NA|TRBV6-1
TGTGCCACTTTCCCCAGGGACAATGAAGCTTTCTTT
CATFPRDNEAFF
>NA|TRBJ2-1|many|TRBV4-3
TGCGCCAGCAGCCAAGATCGGAGTGGGCAGTTCTTC
CASSQDRSGQFF
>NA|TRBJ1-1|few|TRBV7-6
TGTGCCAGCAGCTTAGGGGCAAGTACTCAAGCTTTCTTT
CASSLGASTQAFF
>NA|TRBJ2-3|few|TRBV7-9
TGTGCCAGCAGCTCACAGGGAAGCCCTGCCGATACGCAGTATTTT
CASSSQGSPADTQYF
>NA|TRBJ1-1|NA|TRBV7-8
TGTGCCAGCAGCTTAGGCGGCGGGGGGAAGGACACTGAAGCTTTCTTT
CASSLGGGGKDTEAFF
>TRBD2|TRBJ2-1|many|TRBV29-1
TGCAGCGAAGTACTAGCGGGAAATTCGGGTGAGCAGTTCTTC
CSEVLAGNSGEQFF
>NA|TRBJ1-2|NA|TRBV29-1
TGCAGCGTTGAAGATCTAGGCCGGGAGGGCTACACCTTC
CSVEDLGREGYTF
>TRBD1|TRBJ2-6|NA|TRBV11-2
TGTGCCAGCAGCCGCCGGGACAGGGGGGTCCGGGCCAACGTCCTGACTTTC
CASSRRDRGVRANVLTF
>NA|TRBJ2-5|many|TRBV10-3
TGTGCCATCGGGGGAGTTGGTGAGACCCAGTACTTC
CAIGGVGETQYF
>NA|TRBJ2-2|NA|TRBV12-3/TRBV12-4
TGTGCCAGCAAAATGTCTCCAGGGGGGGGATTCACCGGGGAGCTGTTTTTT
CASKMSPGGGFTGELFF
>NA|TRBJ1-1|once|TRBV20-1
TGCAGTGCTAGAGATAAGGGTTACAACACTGAAGCTTTCTTT
CSARDKGYNTEAFF
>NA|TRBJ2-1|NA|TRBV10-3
TGTGCCATCGGTGAGTCGGGGGCAAGGAACAATGAGCAGTTCTTC
CAIGESGARNNEQFF
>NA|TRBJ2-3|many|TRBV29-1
TGCAGCGTTGCAGGAGCAGATACGCAGTATTTT
CSVAGADTQYF
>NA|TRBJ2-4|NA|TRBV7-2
TGTGCCAGCAGCTCGAGACAGCGAGGCATTCAGTACTTC
CASSSRQRGIQYF
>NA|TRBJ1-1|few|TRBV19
TGTGCCAGTAGTATATCCTCTAGGGGGAGGATGAACACTGAAGCTTTCTTT
CASSISSRGRMNTEAFF
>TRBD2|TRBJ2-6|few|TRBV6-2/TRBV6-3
TGTGCCAGCAGTTCGTACCTAGCGGGGTCCTCCTCTGGGGCCAACGTCCTGACTTTC
CASSSYLAGSSSGANVLTF
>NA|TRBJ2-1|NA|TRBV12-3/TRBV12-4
TGTGCCAGCAGTTTAGCCTCCCGGGGTGAGGAGTTCTTC
CASSLASRGEEFF
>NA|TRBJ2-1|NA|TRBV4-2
TGTGCCAGCAGCCAAAAAAGGGGGGCTGGAGGGCCCTACAATGAGCAGTTCTTC
CASSQKRGAGGPYNEQFF